This T cell receptor (beta chain) was sequenced in a study of blood T cell repertoires in COVID-19. Study-wide context: COVID-19 samples collected from the United States, Italy and Spain covered acute and convalescent phases. Nucleic acid was either cDNA or gDNA, and it came from T cells, B-cell-depleted T cells, or PBMCs.

Unmatched junction bases numbered 10, after V lost 5 bases and J lost 6 bases. In germline, CDR1 is SGHTA, CDR2 FQGNSA. There are 15 residues in the CDR3. Original methodology: Reference gene primer amplification yielded estimated nucleated cell counts. Clones were read by immunoSEQ multiplex PCR, and TCRdb kept only the in-frame ones, dropping some. V and J calls and clone size are given by that table; D and trimming were obtained from the DNA. The sample includes 200,000 to 250,000 clones, roughly 82% of them seen just once. This TCR was sampled from a woman between 65 and 79 years old with acute or convalescent COVID-19. The sequencing sample was made of peripheral blood. The chain has TRBV7-2 and TRBJ2-1; 7 bases line up with TRBD1. CDR3 sequence: CASSLVQGTFNEQFF. For the CDR3, the DNA is TGTGCCAGCAGCCTTGTACAGGGGACGTTCAATGAGCAGTTCTTC.